This T cell receptor (beta chain) was identified during a study of CD8 T cells in Susac syndrome. Both CD4+ and CD8+ T cells were negatively isolated, and TEMRA cells underwent FACS enrichment. The V end was cut by 6 bases, the J end by 1 base, with 14 bases between. This CDR3 has 15 residues. The germline CDR1 and CDR2 sequences are MRHNA and SNTAGT. RNA, at about 0.45 to 1 ug, was reverse transcribed with random hexamers. Amplification of TCR beta CDR3 used immunoSEQ multiplex PCR across 54 Vbeta and 13 Jbeta. TCRdb fed the immunoSEQ multiplex PCR reads into MiXCR, producing one record per CDR3 protein. The sample shows about 180,000 distinct CDR3 sequences, approximately 95% of them seen only once.

The genes are TRBV6-4 and TRBJ2-3; the D gene is possibly TRBD1 (6 bases). What was sequenced was CD8+ T cells from PBMCs. This clonotype was sampled from a human donor with multiple sclerosis. The CDR3, as DNA: TGTGCCAGCAGAGTAGTGGCAGGGGGCACAGATACGCAGTATTTT. This codes for CASRVVAGGTDTQYF.